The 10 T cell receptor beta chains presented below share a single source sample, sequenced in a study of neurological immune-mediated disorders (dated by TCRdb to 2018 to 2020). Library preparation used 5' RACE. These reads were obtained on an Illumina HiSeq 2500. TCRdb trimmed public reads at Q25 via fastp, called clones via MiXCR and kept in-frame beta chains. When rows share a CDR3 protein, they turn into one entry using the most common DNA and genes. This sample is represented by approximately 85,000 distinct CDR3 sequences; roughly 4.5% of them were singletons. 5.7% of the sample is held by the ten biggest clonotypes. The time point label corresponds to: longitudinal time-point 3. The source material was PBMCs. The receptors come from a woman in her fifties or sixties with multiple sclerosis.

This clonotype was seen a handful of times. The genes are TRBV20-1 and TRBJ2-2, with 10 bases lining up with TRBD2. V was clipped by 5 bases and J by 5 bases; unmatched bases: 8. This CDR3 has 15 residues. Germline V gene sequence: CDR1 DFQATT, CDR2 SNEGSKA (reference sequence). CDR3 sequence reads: CSAGGAGGVTGELFF. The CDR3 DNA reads TGCAGTGCTGGAGGAGCGGGGGGGGTGACCGGGGAGCTGTTTTTT.

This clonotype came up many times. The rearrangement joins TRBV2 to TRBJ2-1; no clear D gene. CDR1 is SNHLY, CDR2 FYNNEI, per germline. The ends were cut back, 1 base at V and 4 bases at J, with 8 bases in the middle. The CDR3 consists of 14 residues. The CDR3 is CASSEVGRYNEQFF. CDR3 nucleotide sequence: TGTGCCAGCAGTGAAGTCGGGCGGTACAATGAGCAGTTCTTC.

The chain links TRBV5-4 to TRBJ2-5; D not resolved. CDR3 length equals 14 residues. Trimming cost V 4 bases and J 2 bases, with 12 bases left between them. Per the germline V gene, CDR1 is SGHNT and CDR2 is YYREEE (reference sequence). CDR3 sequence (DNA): TGTGCCAGCAGCCCGGAGTTGGGGCAAGAGACCCAGTACTTC. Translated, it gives CASSPELGQETQYF.

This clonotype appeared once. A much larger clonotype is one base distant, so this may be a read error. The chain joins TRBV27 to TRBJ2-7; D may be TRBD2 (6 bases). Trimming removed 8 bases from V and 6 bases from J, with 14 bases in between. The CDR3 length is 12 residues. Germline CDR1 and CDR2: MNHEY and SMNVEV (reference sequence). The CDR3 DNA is TGTGCCAGCGGACTGAAGGGAGGCGAGCAGTACTTC. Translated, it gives CASGLKGGEQYF.

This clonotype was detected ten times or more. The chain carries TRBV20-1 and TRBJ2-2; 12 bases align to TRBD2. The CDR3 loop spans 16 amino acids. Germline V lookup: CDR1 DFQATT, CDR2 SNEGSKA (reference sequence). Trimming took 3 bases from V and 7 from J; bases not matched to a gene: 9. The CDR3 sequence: CSARRLAGGLGGELFF. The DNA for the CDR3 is TGCAGTGCTAGGAGGCTAGCGGGGGGGCTTGGCGGGGAGCTGTTTTTT.

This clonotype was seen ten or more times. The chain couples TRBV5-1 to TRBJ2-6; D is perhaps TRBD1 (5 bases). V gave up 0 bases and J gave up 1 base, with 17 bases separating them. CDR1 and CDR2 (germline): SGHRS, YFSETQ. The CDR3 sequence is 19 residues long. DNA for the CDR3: TGCGCCAGCAGCTTGGTACCAGGACAAGACGGATCTGGGGCCAACGTCCTGACTTTC. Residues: CASSLVPGQDGSGANVLTF.

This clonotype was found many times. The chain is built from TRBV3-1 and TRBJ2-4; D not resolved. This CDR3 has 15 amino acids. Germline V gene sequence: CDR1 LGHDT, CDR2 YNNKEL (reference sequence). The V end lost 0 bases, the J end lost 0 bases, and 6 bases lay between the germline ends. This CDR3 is CASSQDSLAKNIQYF. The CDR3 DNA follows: TGTGCCAGCAGCCAAGACAGTTTAGCCAAAAACATTCAGTACTTC.

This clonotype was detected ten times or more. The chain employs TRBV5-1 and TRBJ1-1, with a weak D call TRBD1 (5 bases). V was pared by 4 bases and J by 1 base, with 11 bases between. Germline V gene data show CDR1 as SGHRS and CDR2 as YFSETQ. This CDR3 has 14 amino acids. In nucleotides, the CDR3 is TGCGCCAGCAGCATCGCCCAGGGGAACACTGAAGCTTTCTTT. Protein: CASSIAQGNTEAFF.

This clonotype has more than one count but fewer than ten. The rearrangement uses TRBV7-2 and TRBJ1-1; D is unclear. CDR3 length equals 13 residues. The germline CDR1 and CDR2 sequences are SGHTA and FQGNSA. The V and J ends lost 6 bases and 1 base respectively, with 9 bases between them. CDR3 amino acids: CASRYTPNTEAFF. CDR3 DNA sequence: TGTGCCAGCAGATATACACCGAACACTGAAGCTTTCTTT.

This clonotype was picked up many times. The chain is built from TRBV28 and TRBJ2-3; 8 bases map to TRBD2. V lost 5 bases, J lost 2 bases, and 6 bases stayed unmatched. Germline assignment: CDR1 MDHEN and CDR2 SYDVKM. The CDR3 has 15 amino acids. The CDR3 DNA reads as TGTGCCAGCAGTACGAGCGGGGGAATCACAGATACGCAGTATTTT. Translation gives CASSTSGGITDTQYF.